This TCR beta chain stems from a study of T cells in Graves' hyperthyroidism and ophthalmopathy. Findings and limits, study-wide: Most clonotypes that expanded in the thyroid above 0.001 also showed up in blood.

On this clonotype itself: The antigen remains undetermined.

Regions amplified from RNA transcripts were the TCR beta CDR3 regions. TCR CDR3 underwent first-round RT-PCR with the HTBI primer set. One entry per CDR3 protein, called by TCRdb with MiXCR from the multiplex PCR reads. The sample shows about 280,000 distinct CDR3 sequences, about 25% of them seen only once. Germline V gives CDR1 MDHEN, CDR2 SYDVKM. This CDR3 has 13 residues. The chain uses TRBV28 and TRBJ1-1, with 7 bases aligning to TRBD1. The specimen was blood. The receptor was isolated from a middle-aged man with Graves' hyperthyroidism that later progressed to Graves' ophthalmopathy. This CDR3 reads CAGTAQPNTEAFF. CDR3 nucleotide sequence: TGTGCAGGGACAGCCCAGCCGAACACTGAAGCTTTCTTT.